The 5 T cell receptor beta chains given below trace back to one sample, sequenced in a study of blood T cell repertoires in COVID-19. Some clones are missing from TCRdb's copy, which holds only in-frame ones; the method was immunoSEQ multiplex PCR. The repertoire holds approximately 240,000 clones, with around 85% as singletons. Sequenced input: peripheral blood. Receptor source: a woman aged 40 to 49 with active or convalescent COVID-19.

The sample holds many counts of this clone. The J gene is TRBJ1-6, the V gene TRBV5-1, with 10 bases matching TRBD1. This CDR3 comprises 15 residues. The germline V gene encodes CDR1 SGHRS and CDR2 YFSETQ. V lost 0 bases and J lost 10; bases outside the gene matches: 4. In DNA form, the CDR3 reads TGCGCCAGCAGCTTGGGGGACAGGGGATACTCACCCCTCCACTTT. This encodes CASSLGDRGYSPLHF. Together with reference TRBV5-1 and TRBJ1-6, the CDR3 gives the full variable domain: KAGVTQTPRYLIKTRGQQVTLSCSPISGHRSVSWYQQTPGQGLQFLFEYFSETQRNKGNFPGRFSGRQFSNSRSEMNVSTLELGDSALYLCASSLGDRGYSPLHFGNGTRLTVT.

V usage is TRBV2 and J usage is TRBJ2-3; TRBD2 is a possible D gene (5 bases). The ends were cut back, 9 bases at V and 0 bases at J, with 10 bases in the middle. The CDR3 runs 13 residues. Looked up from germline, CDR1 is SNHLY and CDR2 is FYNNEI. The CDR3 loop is CARALESTDTQYF. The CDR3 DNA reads TGTGCCAGGGCACTAGAGAGCACAGATACGCAGTATTTT.

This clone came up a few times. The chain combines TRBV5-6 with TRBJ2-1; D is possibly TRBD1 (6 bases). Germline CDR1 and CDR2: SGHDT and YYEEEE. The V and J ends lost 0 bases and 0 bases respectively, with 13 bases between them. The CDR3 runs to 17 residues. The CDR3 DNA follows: TGTGCCAGCAGCTTGGGGGGGCAGGACAGCTCCTACAATGAGCAGTTCTTC. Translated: CASSLGGQDSSYNEQFF. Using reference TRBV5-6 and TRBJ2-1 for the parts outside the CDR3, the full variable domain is DAGVTQSPTHLIKTRGQQVTLRCSPKSGHDTVSWYQQALGQGPQFIFQYYEEEERQRGNFPDRFSGHQFPNYSSELNVNALLLGDSALYLCASSLGGQDSSYNEQFFGPGTRLTVL.

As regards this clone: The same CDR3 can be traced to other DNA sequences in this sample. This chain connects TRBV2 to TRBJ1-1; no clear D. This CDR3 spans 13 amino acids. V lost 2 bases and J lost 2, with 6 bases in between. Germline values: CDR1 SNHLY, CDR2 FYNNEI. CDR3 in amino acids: CASSERGNTEAFF. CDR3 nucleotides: TGTGCCAGCAGTGAAAGAGGTAACACTGAAGCTTTCTTT. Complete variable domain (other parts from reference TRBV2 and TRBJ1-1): EPEVTQTPSHQVTQMGQEVILRCVPISNHLYFYWYRQILGQKVEFLVSFYNNEISEKSEIFDDQFSVERPDGSNFTLKIRSTKLEDSAMYFCASSERGNTEAFFGQGTRLTVV.

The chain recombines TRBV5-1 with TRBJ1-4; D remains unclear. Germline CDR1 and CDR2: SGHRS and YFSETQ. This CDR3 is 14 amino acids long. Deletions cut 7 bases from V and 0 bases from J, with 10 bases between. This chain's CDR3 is CASSYISTNEKLFF. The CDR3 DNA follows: TGCGCCAGCTCTTACATCTCAACTAATGAAAAACTGTTTTTT.